These 27 T cell receptor beta chains were sequenced from one sample in a study of shared clonotypes between healthy human individuals. Measured with immunoSEQ multiplex PCR; TCRdb has only the in-frame clones, and not every one. The table lists about 700,000 clones, approximately 79% of them singletons. The sample comprised memory CD4+ T cells sorted from blood. Subset here: CD45RA-negative fraction. These TCRs come from a woman younger than 45 in good health.

The rearrangement uses TRBV4-1 and TRBJ1-5, with TRBD1 identical over 7 bases. V dropped 4 bases and J dropped 5; count of bases not matched to a gene: 14. CDR1 and CDR2 (germline): MGHRA, YSYEKL. The CDR3 length is 17 residues. Here the CDR3 DNA reads TGCGCCAGCAGCCCAGGGATCGACAGGGCCTACCATCAGCCCCAGCATTTT. Translating gives CASSPGIDRAYHQPQHF.

This clone was observed once. V is TRBV28 and J is TRBJ1-5; 7 nucleotides align to TRBD1. The V and J ends lost 6 bases and 10 bases, in that order; junction bases with no gene match: 12. There are 14 residues in the CDR3. Germline lookup yields CDR1 MDHEN and CDR2 SYDVKM. The CDR3 is CASRGGQASGPQHF. As DNA, the CDR3 is TGTGCCAGCAGGGGAGGACAGGCCTCGGGTCCCCAGCATTTT.

This rearrangement joins TRBV27 to TRBJ2-7; no clear D gene. The CDR3 is 14 amino acids. Trimming took off 11 bases at V and 1 base at J, with 18 bases between the two ends. CDR1 MNHEY and CDR2 SMNVEV come from the germline V gene (reference sequence). The CDR3 region is CAPEPTPVSYEQYF. The DNA for the CDR3 is TGTGCCCCAGAGCCGACCCCAGTTTCCTACGAGCAGTACTTC.

The rearrangement links TRBV27 to TRBJ2-1, with D unclear. The germline V gene encodes CDR1 MNHEY and CDR2 SMNVEV (reference sequence). Trimming took off 5 bases at V and 5 bases at J, with 19 bases between the two ends. The CDR3 has 16 amino acids. Here the CDR3 reads CASSARLTQGHNEQFF. The CDR3 DNA sequence: TGTGCCAGCAGTGCCCGCCTAACGCAAGGACACAATGAGCAGTTCTTC.

The V and J genes are TRBV10-1 and TRBJ2-3; 8 nucleotides line up with TRBD2. The ends lost 8 bases at V and 6 bases at J; junction bases unmatched: 7. The CDR3 loop spans 13 amino acids. Germline loops: CDR1 WNHNN, CDR2 SYGVQD (reference sequence). The CDR3 region has the DNA TGCGCCAGCGCTGCGGGAGGTAGTGATACGCAGTATTTT. It encodes CASAAGGSDTQYF.

The chain employs TRBV29-1 and TRBJ2-1, with unresolved D. CDR1 is SQVTM, CDR2 ANQGSEA, per germline. The CDR3 consists of 13 residues. The ends were cut back, 3 bases at V and 9 bases at J, with 15 bases in the middle. The CDR3 DNA reads TGCAGCGTTGACAGCGCCCGGGTCGGTGAGCAGTTCTTC. Protein: CSVDSARVGEQFF.

This rearrangement joins TRBV18 to TRBJ2-7, with 8 bases that match TRBD2. From germline, CDR1 is KGHSH and CDR2 LQKENI. CDR3 length: 15 residues. The ends lost 0 bases at V and 3 bases at J; junction bases unmatched: 4. The CDR3 region is CASSPPGSGVYEQYF. The CDR3 coding sequence is TGTGCCAGCTCACCACCGGGTAGCGGGGTCTACGAGCAGTACTTC.

This clone has at least ten counts. Within the sample, other DNA sequences also encode this same CDR3. The chain joins TRBV19 to TRBJ2-3; TRBD1 matches 7 bases. CDR1 and CDR2 from the germline V gene are LNHDA and SQIVND (reference sequence). The CDR3 totals 15 residues. Trimming at V came to 3 bases and at J to 2 bases, leaving 5 bases not matched to a gene. The CDR3 nucleotides are TGTGCCAGTAGTATCGGTACAGGGGCCACAGATACGCAGTATTTT. It specifies CASSIGTGATDTQYF.

Worth noting for this clone: The same CDR3 can be traced to other DNA sequences in this sample. The chain carries TRBV5-1 and TRBJ2-5; 12 bases fit TRBD1. The J segment lost 5 bases and the V segment lost 4 bases, leaving 6 bases of the junction unmatched. This CDR3 is built from 15 residues. The germline V gene has CDR1 SGHRS and CDR2 YFSETQ. The CDR3 sequence: CASSPGQGAFETQYF. The CDR3 nucleotides are TGCGCCAGCAGCCCGGGACAGGGGGCTTTTGAGACCCAGTACTTC.

The chain has TRBV6-1 and TRBJ2-7, with TRBD2 matching 10 bases. V gave up 4 bases and J gave up 3 bases; unmatched junction bases: 3. Germline V gene sequence: CDR1 MNHNS, CDR2 SASEGT. This CDR3 is built from 14 residues. CDR3 sequence: CASSVLAGDYEQYF. CDR3 bases: TGTGCCAGCAGTGTGCTAGCGGGAGACTACGAGCAGTACTTC.

The rearrangement uses TRBV27 and TRBJ1-4, with TRBD1 as a possible D gene (6 bases). Germline V gene data show CDR1 as MNHEY and CDR2 as SMNVEV (reference sequence). V was pared by 8 bases and J by 4 bases, with 20 bases between. This CDR3 region has 16 residues. The CDR3 DNA sequence: TGTGCCAGCCGACGGGGGGGGCAAAACCTTAATGAAAAACTGTTTTTT. Its protein product is CASRRGGQNLNEKLFF.

The rearrangement uses TRBV2 and TRBJ2-2; D is possibly TRBD2 (5 bases). Germline CDR1 and CDR2: SNHLY and FYNNEI. This CDR3 region has 16 residues. V was cut by 7 bases and J by 5 bases, with 20 bases left in between. The CDR3 loop is CASNTKAVYGTGELFF. CDR3 sequence (DNA): TGTGCCAGCAACACAAAAGCGGTATATGGTACCGGGGAGCTGTTTTTT.

This rearrangement joins TRBV4-1 to TRBJ1-5; D unresolved. The CDR3 spans 13 residues. Trimming left V 0 bases short and J 10 bases short, with 10 bases between. Looked up from germline, CDR1 is MGHRA and CDR2 is YSYEKL. CDR3 in amino acids: CASSQDLTSPQHF. CDR3 nucleotide sequence: TGCGCCAGCAGCCAAGATCTGACGTCCCCCCAGCATTTT.

This chain uses TRBV28 with TRBJ2-3; D is perhaps TRBD2 (5 bases). CDR1 and CDR2 from the germline V gene are MDHEN and SYDVKM. The CDR3 contains 12 residues. V was clipped by 5 bases and J by 4 bases, with 7 bases between them. CDR3 bases: TGTGCCAGCAGTGGGAGCTCAGATACGCAGTATTTT. It yields the protein CASSGSSDTQYF. The whole variable domain, filled in from reference TRBV28 and TRBJ2-3, reads DVKVTQSSRYLVKRTGEKVFLECVQDMDHENMFWYRQDPGLGLRLIYFSYDVKMKEKGDIPEGYSVSREKKERFSLILESASTNQTSMYLCASSGSSDTQYFGPGTRLTVL.

The V and J genes are TRBV7-2 and TRBJ1-5; D not certain. V lost 2 bases to trimming and J lost 0 bases, with 8 bases between them. This CDR3 has 15 residues. The germline V gene encodes CDR1 SGHTA and CDR2 FQGNSA. CDR3 bases: TGTGCCAGCAGCTTAAACGGATATAGCAATCAGCCCCAGCATTTT. Translation gives CASSLNGYSNQPQHF.

The rearrangement links TRBV4-1 to TRBJ2-1; 7 bases match TRBD2. This CDR3 comprises 16 residues. Trimming removed 0 bases from V and 5 bases from J; junction bases left unmatched: 7. CDR1 is MGHRA, CDR2 YSYEKL, per germline. DNA for the CDR3: TGCGCCAGCAGCCAAGAAGGGGCTAGCGGACACAATGAGCAGTTCTTC. Its protein is CASSQEGASGHNEQFF.

About this clone itself: Other DNA sequences in this specimen translate into the identical CDR3. This chain links TRBV4-2 with TRBJ2-1, with 8 bases identical to TRBD2. Germline CDR1 and CDR2: LGHNA and YNFKEQ. This CDR3 comprises 17 residues. Losses at the gene ends were 0 bases for V and 0 bases for J; bases not matched to a gene: 4. The CDR3 reads CASSQDPSGSSYNEQFF. DNA for the CDR3: TGTGCCAGCAGCCAAGACCCAAGCGGGAGCTCCTACAATGAGCAGTTCTTC.

This clone was detected many times. The DNA for the CDR3 is TGTGCCAGCAGTGGCCACCTAGCGGGAGTTATCTCCTACGAGCAGTACTTC. As protein: CASSGHLAGVISYEQYF. This chain joins TRBV2 and TRBJ2-7; 10 bases map to TRBD2. V gave up 4 bases and J gave up 0 bases; unmatched junction bases: 9. Germline CDR1 and CDR2: SNHLY and FYNNEI. The CDR3 is 17 residues long.

This chain connects TRBV30 to TRBJ1-5, with 9 bases aligning to TRBD1. In germline, CDR1 is GTSNPN, CDR2 SVGIG (reference sequence). V was pared by 7 bases and J by 5 bases, with 6 bases of the junction left unmatched. The CDR3 consists of 13 residues. The DNA of the CDR3 is TGTGCCTCCCGGGGACAGGGAGATCAGCCCCAGCATTTT. This sequence encodes CASRGQGDQPQHF.

The chain couples TRBV6-1 to TRBJ1-2, with a tentative D call TRBD1 (5 bases). From germline, CDR1 is MNHNS and CDR2 SASEGT. The CDR3 spans 13 residues. The V and J ends lost 3 bases and 5 bases respectively, with 10 bases between them. CDR3 sequence (DNA): TGTGCCAGCAGTGAGAAGGGGTGGTATGGCTACACCTTC. Translated, it gives CASSEKGWYGYTF.

V gene TRBV2 combines with J gene TRBJ1-1; 7 positions agree with TRBD1. The CDR3 totals 14 residues. Trimming took 3 bases from V and 3 from J; bases not matched to a gene: 4. Germline-derived CDR1 and CDR2 are SNHLY and FYNNEI. The CDR3 bases are TGTGCCAGCAGTGAGCAGGGGGGTTACACTGAAGCTTTCTTT. Residues: CASSEQGGYTEAFF.

V gene TRBV29-1 combines with J gene TRBJ2-3, with 14 nucleotides matching TRBD2. V dropped 4 bases and J dropped 2; count of bases not matched to a gene: 2. The germline V gene has CDR1 SQVTM and CDR2 ANQGSEA. This CDR3 is built from 15 residues. The CDR3 region is CSVGLAGGITDTQYF. DNA of the CDR3: TGCAGCGTTGGACTAGCGGGAGGGATCACAGATACGCAGTATTTT.

This rearrangement joins TRBV4-2 to TRBJ2-2, with 9 bases aligning to TRBD2. Germline V CDR1 and CDR2: LGHNA, YNFKEQ. The V gene end was trimmed by 0 bases and the J gene end by 3 bases; junction bases not matched to a gene: 5. The CDR3 is 17 residues long. The CDR3 region is CASSQDLAGADTGELFF. The CDR3 DNA is TGTGCCAGCAGCCAAGACTTAGCGGGAGCGGACACCGGGGAGCTGTTTTTT.

The V gene is TRBV10-3, the J gene TRBJ2-7; the match to TRBD2 covers 10 bases. With V trimmed by 7 bases and J by 1 base, 1 base remained unmatched. Germline CDR1 reads ENHRY; CDR2 reads SYGVKD. The CDR3 sequence is 13 residues long. The CDR3 reads CAINSGGSYEQYF. CDR3 sequence (DNA): TGTGCCATCAATAGCGGGGGGTCCTACGAGCAGTACTTC.

Worth noting for this clone: Other nucleotide sequences from this sample produce the same CDR3. V gene TRBV18 combines with J gene TRBJ2-3, with 7 bases lining up with TRBD2. This CDR3 is built from 15 residues. V dropped 2 bases and J dropped 1; count of bases not matched to a gene: 3. Germline V CDR1 and CDR2: KGHSH, LQKENI. In DNA, the CDR3 is TGTGCCAGCTCACCAGTGCTAGCGGGCACAGATACGCAGTATTTT. It encodes CASSPVLAGTDTQYF.

There are a few counts of this clone. V gene TRBV28 combines with J gene TRBJ2-1, with 8 bases fitting TRBD1. V shed 5 bases, J shed 5 bases, and the junction held 8 bases outside the gene matches. Germline values: CDR1 MDHEN, CDR2 SYDVKM. The CDR3 totals 15 residues. Here the CDR3 DNA reads TGTGCCAGCAGTCTAGGGGGACAGGTCAACAATGAGCAGTTCTTC. It translates to CASSLGGQVNNEQFF.

Worth noting for this clone: This same CDR3 is encoded by further DNA sequences in the sample. V gene TRBV29-1 combines with J gene TRBJ1-2; D unresolved. The V gene's germline CDR1 is SQVTM and CDR2 ANQGSEA. Trimming removed 7 bases at V and 4 bases at J, with 16 bases between. The CDR3 runs to 13 residues. The CDR3 sequence: CSGLIRSGYGYTF. The CDR3 nucleotides read TGCAGCGGCCTGATAAGGTCGGGCTATGGCTACACCTTC.